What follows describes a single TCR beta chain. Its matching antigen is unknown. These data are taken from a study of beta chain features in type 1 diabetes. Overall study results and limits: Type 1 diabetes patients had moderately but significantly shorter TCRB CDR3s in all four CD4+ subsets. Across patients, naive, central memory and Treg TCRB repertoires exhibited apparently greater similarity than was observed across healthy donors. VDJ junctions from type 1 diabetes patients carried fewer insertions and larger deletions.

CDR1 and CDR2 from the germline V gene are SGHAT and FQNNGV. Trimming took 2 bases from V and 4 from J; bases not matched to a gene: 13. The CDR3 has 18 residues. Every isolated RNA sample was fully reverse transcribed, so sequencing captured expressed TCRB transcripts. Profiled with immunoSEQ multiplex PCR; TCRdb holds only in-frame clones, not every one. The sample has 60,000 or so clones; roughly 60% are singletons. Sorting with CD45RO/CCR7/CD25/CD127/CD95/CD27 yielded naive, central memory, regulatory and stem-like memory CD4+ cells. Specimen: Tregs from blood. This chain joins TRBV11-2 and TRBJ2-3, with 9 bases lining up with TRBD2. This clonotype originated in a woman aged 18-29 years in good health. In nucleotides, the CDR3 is TGTGCCAGCAGCTTAATTCCCTCGCGGCGGGGGGGCTCAGATACGCAGTATTTT. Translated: CASSLIPSRRGGSDTQYF.